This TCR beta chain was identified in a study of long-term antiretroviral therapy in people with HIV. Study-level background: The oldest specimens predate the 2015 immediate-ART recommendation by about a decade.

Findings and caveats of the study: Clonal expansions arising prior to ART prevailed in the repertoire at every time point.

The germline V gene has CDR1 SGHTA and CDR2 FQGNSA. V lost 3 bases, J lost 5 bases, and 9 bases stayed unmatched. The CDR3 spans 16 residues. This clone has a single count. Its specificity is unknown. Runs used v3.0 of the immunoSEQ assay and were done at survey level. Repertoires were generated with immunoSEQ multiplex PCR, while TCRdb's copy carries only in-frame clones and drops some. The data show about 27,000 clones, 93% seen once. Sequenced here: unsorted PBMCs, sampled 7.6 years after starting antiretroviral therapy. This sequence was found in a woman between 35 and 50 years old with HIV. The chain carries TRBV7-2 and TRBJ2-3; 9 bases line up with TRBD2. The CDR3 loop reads CASSFRRASGEDTQYF. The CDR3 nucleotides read TGTGCCAGCAGCTTCCGGCGGGCTAGCGGGGAAGATACGCAGTATTTT.